Following are 9 T cell receptor beta chains from one sample sequenced in a study of graft-versus-host responses after intestinal transplantation. Clones were read by immunoSEQ multiplex PCR, and TCRdb kept only the in-frame ones, dropping some. This table holds roughly 80,000 clones, around 93% found once. Here the sequenced sample was PBMCs, taken 98 days after intestinal transplantation. These receptors were collected from a human patient who received an intestinal transplant, so some T cells may come from the graft donor.

On this clone: The CDR3 carries no conserved terminal phenylalanine or tryptophan, so it likely arises from a read error. The gene calls are TRBV10-3 and TRBJ1-1; a possible D gene is TRBD1 (5 bases). The V gene's germline CDR1 is ENHRY and CDR2 SYGVKD. The CDR3 is 15 amino acids. The germline V and J ends were trimmed by 3 bases and 2 bases, with 13 bases remaining between them. For the CDR3, the DNA is TGTGCCATCAGTGAACTCGGGGGTCTTAACACTGAAGCTTTCTCT. Protein: CAISELGGLNTEAFS.

V usage is TRBV10-3 and J usage is TRBJ2-7; D tentatively fits TRBD1 or TRBD2 (5 bases each). This CDR3 region has 15 residues. The V and J ends lost 6 bases and 2 bases respectively, with 17 bases between them. Germline lookup yields CDR1 ENHRY and CDR2 SYGVKD. This CDR3 is CAIRTGTDPTYEQYF. The CDR3 bases are TGTGCCATCAGGACTGGGACGGACCCTACCTACGAGCAGTACTTC.

The rearrangement joins TRBV7-2 to TRBJ1-2; D may be TRBD1 (6 bases). Between the trimmed V and J ends, which lost 8 bases and 1 base, there was a span of 17 bases. CDR1 is SGHTA and CDR2 is FQGNSA in the germline V gene. The CDR3 consists of 15 residues. CDR3 sequence reads: CASPAAGAHNYGYTF. The CDR3 DNA is TGTGCCAGCCCAGCGGCGGGGGCTCATAACTATGGCTACACCTTC.

The gene calls are TRBV25-1 and TRBJ2-7; 10 bases line up with TRBD1. The trim removed 2 bases at V and 2 bases at J, leaving 0 bases unmatched. CDR3 length: 14 amino acids. CDR1 MGHDK and CDR2 SYGVNS come from the germline V gene. CDR3 loop: CASSEGQGAYEQYF. CDR3 in DNA: TGTGCCAGCAGTGAAGGACAGGGGGCCTACGAGCAGTACTTC.

CDR3 nucleotides: TGTGCCAGCAGCGTAGGGGTAGGCCCCGTCTACGAGCAGTACTTC. Translation gives CASSVGVGPVYEQYF. The chain is built from TRBV9 and TRBJ2-7; D remains unclear. Germline values: CDR1 SGDLS, CDR2 YYNGEE. V was trimmed by 0 bases and J by 3 bases, leaving 13 bases between them. The CDR3 totals 15 residues.

J is TRBJ2-7 and V is TRBV11-1, with D perhaps matching TRBD1 (5 bases). Per germline, CDR1 SGHAT and CDR2 FQDESV (reference sequence). Trimming removed 1 base from V and 2 bases from J, with 9 bases in between. This CDR3 region has 14 residues. CDR3 sequence: CASSLVGQTYEQYF. As DNA, the CDR3 is TGTGCCAGCAGCTTAGTGGGGCAGACCTACGAGCAGTACTTC.

The V call is TRBV5-4, the J call TRBJ2-3; 12 nucleotides line up with TRBD2. The length of the CDR3 is 18 residues. Germline CDR1 SGHNT, CDR2 YYREEE (reference sequence). Trimming cost V 4 bases and J 0 bases; bases outside gene matches: 9. CDR3 bases: TGTGCCAGCAGCCCATCTAGCGGGGGGGTCCTTAGCACAGATACGCAGTATTTT. It specifies CASSPSSGGVLSTDTQYF.

The chain carries TRBV27 and TRBJ1-6; D gene ambiguous. Germline lookup yields CDR1 MNHEY and CDR2 SMNVEV (reference sequence). The CDR3 is 13 residues long. V gave up 6 bases and J gave up 7 bases, with 10 bases separating them. CDR3 residues: CASRTAGNSPLHF. The CDR3 DNA reads TGTGCCAGCAGGACGGCCGGGAATTCACCCCTCCACTTT.

The chain carries TRBV5-1 and TRBJ2-6; D perhaps matches TRBD1 (5 bases). Trimming stripped 5 bases from V and 1 base from J, with 10 bases between. The CDR3 contains 15 residues. Germline assignment: CDR1 SGHRS and CDR2 YFSETQ. The CDR3 is CASSQDSSGANVLTF. The CDR3 DNA follows: TGCGCCAGCAGTCAAGACAGTTCTGGGGCCAACGTCCTGACTTTC.